This TCR beta chain came from a study of CD8+ T cells in alopecia areata (dated by TCRdb to the late 2010s). Looking at the study overall: The treated patients took part in an open-label pilot trial in which moderate-to-severe alopecia areata was treated with oral tofacitinib at 5 to 10 mg twice daily. Patients stayed on tofacitinib for 6 to 18 months and then had 6 months of follow-up off drug so that delayed response and recurrence could be assessed. For the treated patients, the SALT score, which quantifies what percentage of scalp surface area is affected, served as the measure of disease severity. In both human patients and the C3H/HeJ mouse model, the study applied high-throughput TCRbeta sequencing to look at T cell clonal expansion in alopecia areata. In humans, TCRbeta sequencing was performed on scalp tissue and on sorted CD4+ and CD8+ peripheral blood T cells from healthy controls and from patients with patchy or totalis/universalis alopecia areata. Biopsies were taken from tofacitinib-treated patients at baseline and again at 4 and 24 weeks into treatment, and several of those patients also had a later scalp biopsy. Scalp clonality was compared among normal scalp (n=4), patchy alopecia areata scalp (n=8), and alopecia totalis/universalis scalp (n=8). RNA came from the PAXgene miRNA kit for fixed scalp, the miRNeasy kit for PBMCs, and the RNeasy kit for mouse skin. immunoSEQ multiplex PCR using 35 Vbeta forward primers and 13 Jbeta reverse primers was used to amplify TCRbeta CDR3 regions.

V is cut back by 5 bases and J by 0 bases, with 12 bases in the junction unmatched. The cysteine opens and the phenylalanine closes a CDR3 of 17 amino acids. The kept DNA is CDR3 alone, 51 bases in frame from the first base. From the germline V gene (reference sequence), CDR1 is GTSNPN and CDR2 is SVGIG. Libraries came from the immunoSEQ multiplex PCR assay. To provide template for TCR sequencing, every sample had RNA extracted and reverse transcribed into cDNA. First-strand cDNA was synthesized with SuperScript III using a 2:1 mix of oligo-dT and random hexamers. A synthetic immune receptor repertoire was used to gauge amplification bias, and whatever bias remained was removed computationally. The original pipeline was this. Raw reads were preprocessed to remove errors, and CDR3 was defined by IMGT conventions from the conserved cysteine to phenylalanine. Clonality was computed as 1 minus the Shannon entropy, with the entropy normalized by log2 of the number of productive unique TCRs. CD4 or CD8 identity of scalp clones was inferred by cross-referencing scalp TCRbeta sequences with sorted blood CD4 and CD8 repertoires. As stored in TCRdb, this immuneACCESS dataset retains in-frame rearrangements with V and J assigned. A fraction of the clones does not appear; measured against another copy, unresolved V genes explain less than half of the discrepancy, and the remainder lacks a known reason. Clone size and the V and J calls come from that table; the DNA yielded D and trimming. The sample table shows 150,000 to 250,000 clones, and more than 55% are seen once. In total, the top ten clones hold 3% to 3.5% of the sample.

Beyond this particular receptor, the publication reports: Shared TCR sequences between patients were less evident than in mice, which may be partly attributable to HLA diversity in the patient population. Compared with normal scalp, lesional scalp had higher clonality and more expanded CD8+ clones, particularly in alopecia totalis/universalis, a pattern that suggests antigenic drive. Many expanded lesional clones persisted in scalp and blood during tofacitinib treatment, which may partly explain relapse after stopping treatment. Unlike mouse skin, which is dominated by gammadelta T cells, normal human skin has resident alphabeta T cells that are also sequenced, and this complicates analysis of the scalp TCR repertoire. Because the treated cohort was small and had only one nonresponder, larger studies are needed to examine links between baseline CD8+ expansion and response. Scalp clonality and the number of expanded CD8+ clones among the top 100 scalp clones were significantly decreased by tofacitinib.

The time point tag for this specimen amounts to: less than five weeks on oral tofacitinib. The sample's treatment or condition label, in plain terms: oral pan-JAK inhibitor, 5-10 mg twice daily. From alopecia areata patients, peripheral blood was collected along with lesional scalp punch biopsies. PBMCs were separated by density centrifugation and stained for CD3, CD4 and CD8, after which CD4+ and CD8+ T cells were sorted on a FACSAria. On this clone: The antigen it binds to is not known. Base qualities are not recorded, but no much larger clone differs from it by a single base.

Here the chain combines TRBV30 and TRBJ2-4; TRBD1 aligns with 8 central bases. This TCR came from a human donor with alopecia areata. The source material was CD4+ T cells sorted from blood, sampled at week 4, from a patient treated with tofacitinib. The CDR3 reads CAWRPRGPTLAKNIQYF. The DNA is as follows: TGTGCCTGGCGTCCCAGGGGGCCTACACTAGCCAAAAACATTCAGTACTTC.